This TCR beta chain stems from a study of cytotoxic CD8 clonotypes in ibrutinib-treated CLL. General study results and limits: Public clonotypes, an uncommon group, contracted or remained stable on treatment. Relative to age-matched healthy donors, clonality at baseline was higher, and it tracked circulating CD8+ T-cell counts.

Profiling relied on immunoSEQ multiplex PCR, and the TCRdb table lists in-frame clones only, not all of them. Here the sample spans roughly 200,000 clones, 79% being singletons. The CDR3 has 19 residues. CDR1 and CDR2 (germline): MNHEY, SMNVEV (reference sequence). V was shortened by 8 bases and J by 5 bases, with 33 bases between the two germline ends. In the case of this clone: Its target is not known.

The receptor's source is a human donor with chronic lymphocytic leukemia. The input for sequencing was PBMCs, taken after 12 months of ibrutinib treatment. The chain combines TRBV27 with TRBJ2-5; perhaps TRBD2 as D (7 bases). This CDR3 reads CASQRWVLPRGGPRETQYF. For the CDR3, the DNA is TGTGCCAGCCAACGCTGGGTGTTGCCGCGCGGGGGCCCGAGGGAGACCCAGTACTTC.